This is a list of T cell receptor beta chains from one sample in a study of T cell repertoires in aging, cancer and after chemotherapy. Each CDR3 protein is one row after TCRdb ran MiXCR on the multiplex PCR reads. Of roughly 760 distinct CDR3 sequences listed, around 29% were seen once; the top ten hold about 12%. Sequencing input: blood. Receptor source: a human donor with a solid tumor. CDR3s include the opening cysteine and the closing phenylalanine or tryptophan. Each record gives: D gene, V gene, J gene, clone size, CDR3 DNA, CDR3 protein. D genes are given only for firm matches. Size tells how often a clone was seen (once, few, many) or the class of an expanded clone, and some rows leave it out.

TRBD2	TRBV20-1	TRBJ2-7	few	TGCAGTGCTAGAGATAGTTTGGGGACTAGCGGGAGCTCCTACGAGCAGTACTTC	CSARDSLGTSGSSYEQYF
NA	TRBV20-1	TRBJ2-1	NA	TGCAGTGCCGACATCTCGGGACAAACCAATGAGCAGTTCTTC	CSADISGQTNEQFF
NA	TRBV29-1	TRBJ1-1	large	TGCAGCGTTGAATTTTCCGGCACTGAAGCTTTCTTT	CSVEFSGTEAFF
NA	TRBV27	TRBJ2-1	NA	TGTGCCAGCAGTTGGGGGGAAGTGGTTTCCTACAATGAGCAGTTCTTC	CASSWGEVVSYNEQFF
TRBD1	TRBV7-3	TRBJ1-1	large	TGTGCCAGCAGCGCCTCCGGGACAGGGGGCGATATGGCTTTCTTT	CASSASGTGGDMAFF
NA	TRBV27	TRBJ2-1	NA	TGTGCCAGCAGTTTCCGGCCAGGGGACTACAATGAGCAGTTCTTC	CASSFRPGDYNEQFF
NA	TRBV20-1	TRBJ2-3	NA	TGCAGTGCTAGTAGGGCAACAGATACGCAGTATTTT	CSASRATDTQYF
TRBD1	TRBV20-1	TRBJ1-2	few	TGCAGTGCCAGAAGCCCGCAGGGGGTAGTCTCCGGCTACACCTTC	CSARSPQGVVSGYTF
TRBD2	TRBV2	TRBJ2-1	few	TGTGCCAGCAACAGAGGAGTGTCCGGGACTAGCGGGGGAGAGCAGTTCTTC	CASNRGVSGTSGGEQFF
NA	TRBV7-9	TRBJ2-7	NA	TGTGCCAGCAGCTTAGAGACTTACGAGCAGTACTTC	CASSLETYEQYF
TRBD2	TRBV7-9	TRBJ2-3	NA	TGTGCCAGCAGCACTACTAGCGGGGGAATTGATACGCAGTATTTT	CASSTTSGGIDTQYF
TRBD1	TRBV4-2	TRBJ1-2	few	TGTGCCAGCAGCCAAGGCCTCCAGTCAGACAGGGCTCGTAACTATGGCTACACCTTC	CASSQGLQSDRARNYGYTF
TRBD2	TRBV6-5	TRBJ2-3	few	TGTGCCAGCAAGGCGGGGGAGAACACAGATACGCAGTATTTT	CASKAGENTDTQYF
NA	TRBV7-3	TRBJ1-1	NA	TGTGCCAGCAGGAAGGACAGATCGAACACTGAAGCTTTCTTT	CASRKDRSNTEAFF
NA	TRBV5-1	TRBJ2-1	NA	TGCGCCAGCAGCTCAGGGACAATCTACAATGAGCAGTTCTTC	CASSSGTIYNEQFF
NA	TRBV5-4	TRBJ2-3	large	TGTGCCAGCAGCTTTGGGGATACGCAGTATTTT	CASSFGDTQYF
NA	TRBV7-9	TRBJ1-1	large	TGTGCCAGCAGCTTAGGCGAGGGCACTGAAGCTTTCTTT	CASSLGEGTEAFF
NA	TRBV12-3/TRBV12-4	TRBJ2-5	NA	TGTGCCAGCAGGGAGGAAGGATTTAGGGAGACCCAGTACTTC	CASREEGFRETQYF
NA	TRBV6-1	TRBJ2-7	NA	TGTGCCAGCAGTGCGGGGAGAACAGGGTGGACCTACGAGCAGTACTTC	CASSAGRTGWTYEQYF
NA	TRBV7-9	TRBJ2-1	NA	TGTGCCAGCAGCGAACGACTTAATTCCTACAATGAGCAGTTCTTC	CASSERLNSYNEQFF
NA	TRBV18	TRBJ1-5	NA	TGTGCCAGCTCACGCGCCGGGACAAATTACAATCAGCCCCAGCATTTT	CASSRAGTNYNQPQHF
NA	TRBV5-1	TRBJ2-7	few	TGCGCCAGCAGCTTGGTGGCGGGAAGTGCCTACGAGCAGTACTTC	CASSLVAGSAYEQYF
NA	TRBV7-6	TRBJ2-1	once	TGTGCCAGCAGCGTCCGGGACTACAATGAGCAGTTCTTC	CASSVRDYNEQFF
TRBD2	TRBV20-1	TRBJ2-7	NA	TGCAGTGCCCTGGGACTAGATTCCTACGAGCAGTACTTC	CSALGLDSYEQYF
NA	TRBV20-1	TRBJ1-1	once	TGCAGTGCAAGGCGGTCCATGAACACTGAAGCTTTCTTT	CSARRSMNTEAFF
NA	TRBV7-9	TRBJ1-1	NA	TGTGCCAGCAGCTGGGAGAACACTGAAGCTTTCTTT	CASSWENTEAFF
NA	TRBV19	TRBJ1-1	large	TGTGCCAGTAGTGTATGGAACACTGAAGCTTTCTTT	CASSVWNTEAFF
NA	TRBV4-3	TRBJ2-5	NA	TGCGCCAGCAGCCAAGGGGCCGGGACATGGGTGACGGGCCAGTACTTC	CASSQGAGTWVTGQYF
NA	TRBV19	TRBJ2-2	large	TGTGCCAGTAGTCCCTCCCTTCGGACCGGGGAGCTGTTTTTT	CASSPSLRTGELFF
NA	TRBV6-5	TRBJ2-7	NA	TGTGCCAGCAGTTACCGAGGGGCAGAGTACGAGCAGTACTTC	CASSYRGAEYEQYF
TRBD2	TRBV6-2/TRBV6-3	TRBJ2-5	NA	TGTGCCAGCATGGGGGGACTAGCGGGTTCATGGGAGACCCAGTACTTC	CASMGGLAGSWETQYF
TRBD2	TRBV7-3	TRBJ2-2	NA	TGTGCCAGCAGGGTCCCCCGGACTAGCGCTTACACCGGGGGGCTGTTTTTT	CASRVPRTSAYTGGLFF
NA	TRBV6-4	TRBJ2-6	large	TGTGCCAGCAGTGACAACTCTGGGGCCAACGTCCTGACTTTC	CASSDNSGANVLTF
NA	TRBV5-4	TRBJ2-5	large	TGTGCCAGCAGCTTGGCAGGGTCGGAGACCCAGTACTTC	CASSLAGSETQYF
NA	TRBV19	TRBJ2-1	large	TGTGCCAGTAGTATGAACCCGACATCTTTATACAATGAGCAGTTCTTC	CASSMNPTSLYNEQFF
NA	TRBV7-9	TRBJ2-5	NA	TGTGCCAGCAGCCTTGCCCCCGAAGAGACCCAGTACTTC	CASSLAPEETQYF
NA	TRBV7-9	TRBJ2-5	NA	TGTGCCTGCAGCTTATTGTGGGACCTTACTCAAGAGACCCAGTACTTC	CACSLLWDLTQETQYF
TRBD1	TRBV7-6	TRBJ2-1	large	TGTGCCAGCAGCTGTGACAGGGGGCTTGTACCTAGCGCGCACAATGAGCAGTTCTTC	CASSCDRGLVPSAHNEQFF
TRBD2	TRBV9	TRBJ2-5	NA	TGTGCCAGCAGCCCCAGCGGGAGGGAAGAGACCCAGTACTTC	CASSPSGREETQYF
NA	TRBV6-1	TRBJ1-2	NA	TGTGCCAGCAGTGGGGTGGACCTACTCAACGAGGGCTACACCTTC	CASSGVDLLNEGYTF
TRBD2	TRBV13	TRBJ2-1	few	TGTGCCAGCAGCTTAGGACTAGCGGGGGGCCCTAAGTTCTTC	CASSLGLAGGPKFF
NA	TRBV7-2	TRBJ2-5	large	TGTGCCAGCAGCTTAACTGAGACCCAGTACTTC	CASSLTETQYF